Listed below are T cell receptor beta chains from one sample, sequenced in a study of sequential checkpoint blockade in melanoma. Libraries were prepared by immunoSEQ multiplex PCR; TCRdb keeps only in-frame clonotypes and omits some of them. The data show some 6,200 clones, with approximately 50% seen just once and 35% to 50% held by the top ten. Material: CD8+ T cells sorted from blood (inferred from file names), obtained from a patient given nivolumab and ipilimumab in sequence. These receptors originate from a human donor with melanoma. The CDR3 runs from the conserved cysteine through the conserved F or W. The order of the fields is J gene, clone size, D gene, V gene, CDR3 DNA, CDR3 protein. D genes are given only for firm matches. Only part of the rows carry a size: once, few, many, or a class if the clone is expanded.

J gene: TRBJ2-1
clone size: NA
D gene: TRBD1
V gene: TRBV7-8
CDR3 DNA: TGTGCGTCGCGGGACAGGGCCCACAATGAGCAGTTCTTC
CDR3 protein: CASRDRAHNEQFF

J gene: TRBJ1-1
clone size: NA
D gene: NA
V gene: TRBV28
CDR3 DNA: TGTGCCAGCAGTTTATGGGGGGCACAGGCGGTTAGCACTGAAGCTTTCTTT
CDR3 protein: CASSLWGAQAVSTEAFF

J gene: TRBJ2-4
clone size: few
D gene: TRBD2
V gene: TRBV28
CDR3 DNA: TGTGCCAGCAGTTCAGATCCGGGACTAGCGGGGCGGGGAAACATTCAGTACTTC
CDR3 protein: CASSSDPGLAGRGNIQYF

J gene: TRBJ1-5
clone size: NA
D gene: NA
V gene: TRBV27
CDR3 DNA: TGTGCCAGCAGTTTACGCGGCCGGGTGAAGAATCAGCCCCAGCATTTT
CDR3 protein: CASSLRGRVKNQPQHF

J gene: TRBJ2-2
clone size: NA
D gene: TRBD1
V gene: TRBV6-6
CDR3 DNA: TGTGCCAGCAACGAACAGGGGACCGGGGAGCTGTTTTTT
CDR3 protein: CASNEQGTGELFF

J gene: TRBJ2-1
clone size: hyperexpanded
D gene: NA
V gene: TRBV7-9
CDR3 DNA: TGTGCCAGCAGCTTAATTGGGGAGAGCTCCTACAATGAGCAGTTCTTC
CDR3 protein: CASSLIGESSYNEQFF

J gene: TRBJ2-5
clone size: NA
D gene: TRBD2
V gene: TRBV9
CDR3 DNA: TGTGCCAGCAGCGCCGTGAGCGGGAGGCAAGAGACCCAGTACTTC
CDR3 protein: CASSAVSGRQETQYF

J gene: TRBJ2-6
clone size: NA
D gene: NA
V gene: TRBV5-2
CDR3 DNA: TGTGCCAGCAATCTTGCAAGAGAGTACCAAAGTCGGGCCAACGTCCTGACTTTC
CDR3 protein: CASNLAREYQSRANVLTF

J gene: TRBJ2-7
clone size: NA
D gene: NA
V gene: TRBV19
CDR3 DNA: TGTGCCAGCTCGGCGGGATTAGACTACGAGCAGTACTTC
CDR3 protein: CASSAGLDYEQYF

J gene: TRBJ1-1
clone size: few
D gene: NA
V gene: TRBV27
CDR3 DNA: TGTGCCAGCAGTGCTCGCACAGAGGAAGCTTTCTTT
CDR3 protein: CASSARTEEAFF

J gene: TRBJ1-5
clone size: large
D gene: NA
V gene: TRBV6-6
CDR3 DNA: TGTGCCAGCAATACGGGTGATAGCAATCAGCCCCAGCATTTT
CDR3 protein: CASNTGDSNQPQHF

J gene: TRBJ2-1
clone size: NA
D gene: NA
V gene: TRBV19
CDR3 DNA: TGTGCCAGTAGCCTCACAGGGTACACCTACAATGAGCAGTTCTTC
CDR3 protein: CASSLTGYTYNEQFF

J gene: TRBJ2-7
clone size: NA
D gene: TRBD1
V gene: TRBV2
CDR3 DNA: TGTGCCAGCATTCCAAGGGGGCGCGAGCAGTACTTC
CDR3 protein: CASIPRGREQYF

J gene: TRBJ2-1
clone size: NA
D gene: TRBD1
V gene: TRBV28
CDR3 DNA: TGTGCCAGCAGTTTCGCAGGGGGCAATGAGCAGTTCTTC
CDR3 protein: CASSFAGGNEQFF

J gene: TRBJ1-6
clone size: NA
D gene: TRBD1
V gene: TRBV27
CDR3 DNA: TGTGCCAGCAGTTTCGGGGACAGCTTCTTATATTCACCCCTCCACTTT
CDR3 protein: CASSFGDSFLYSPLHF

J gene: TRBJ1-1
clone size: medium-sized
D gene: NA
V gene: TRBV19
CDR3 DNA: TGTGCCAGTAGTATGACAGGGAACACTGAAGCTTTCTTT
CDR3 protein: CASSMTGNTEAFF

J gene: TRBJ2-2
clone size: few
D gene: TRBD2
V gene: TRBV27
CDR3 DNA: TGTGCCAGCAGTGATACTAGGCGGGAGGTTACCGGGGAGCTGTTTTTT
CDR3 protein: CASSDTRREVTGELFF

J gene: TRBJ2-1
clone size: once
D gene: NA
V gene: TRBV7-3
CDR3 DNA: TGTGCCAGCAGCCCAGACGGGGGACCTAGCTCCTACAATGAGCAGTTCTTC
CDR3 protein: CASSPDGGPSSYNEQFF

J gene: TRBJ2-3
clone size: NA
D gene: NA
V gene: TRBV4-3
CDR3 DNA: TGCGCCAGCAGCCCCCAGGGTGGAGATACGCAGTATTTT
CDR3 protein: CASSPQGGDTQYF

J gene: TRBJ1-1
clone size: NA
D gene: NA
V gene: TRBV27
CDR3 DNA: TGTGCCAGCAGTAGGGGTTCGGGGGGGATTGAAGCTTTCTTT
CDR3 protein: CASSRGSGGIEAFF

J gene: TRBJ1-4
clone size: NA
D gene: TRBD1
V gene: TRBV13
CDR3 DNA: TGTGCCAGCAGCTCCGGACAGGAGGTTGAAAAACTGTTTTTT
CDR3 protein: CASSSGQEVEKLFF

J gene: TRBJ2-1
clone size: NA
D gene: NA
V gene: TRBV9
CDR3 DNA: TGTGCCAGCGCGTCAGGGTCTCGGCCCGTGCAGTTCTTC
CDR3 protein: CASASGSRPVQFF

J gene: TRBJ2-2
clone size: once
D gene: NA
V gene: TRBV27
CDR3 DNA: TGTGCCAGCAGTTTATATAGGGGCAGGGAGGTGTTTTTT
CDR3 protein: CASSLYRGREVFF

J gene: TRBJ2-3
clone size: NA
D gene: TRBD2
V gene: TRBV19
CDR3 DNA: TGTGCCAGTAGCATCCGACTAGCCTCAAGGGTGGATACGCAGTATTTT
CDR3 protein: CASSIRLASRVDTQYF

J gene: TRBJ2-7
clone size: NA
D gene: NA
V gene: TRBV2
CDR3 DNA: TGTGCCATGACAGGGACTTCCTACGAGCAGTACTTC
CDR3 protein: CAMTGTSYEQYF

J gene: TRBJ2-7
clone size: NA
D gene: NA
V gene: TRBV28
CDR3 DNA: TGTGCCAGCAGTTTACCGCTTTCAGCGCTGAGCTCCTACGAGCAGTACTTC
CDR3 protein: CASSLPLSALSSYEQYF

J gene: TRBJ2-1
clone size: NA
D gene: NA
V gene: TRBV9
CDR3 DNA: TGTGCCAGCAGCGTAGAAGACTCCTCCTACAATGAGCAGTTCTTC
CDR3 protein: CASSVEDSSYNEQFF

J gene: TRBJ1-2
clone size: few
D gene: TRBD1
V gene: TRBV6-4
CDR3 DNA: TGTGCCAGCAGTGACTCTCGGACAGGGAGCACGAACTATGGCTACACCTTC
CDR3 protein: CASSDSRTGSTNYGYTF

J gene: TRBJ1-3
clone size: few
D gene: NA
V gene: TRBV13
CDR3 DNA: TGTGCCAGCAGCGACTGGCGAGACACCATATATTTT
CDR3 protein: CASSDWRDTIYF

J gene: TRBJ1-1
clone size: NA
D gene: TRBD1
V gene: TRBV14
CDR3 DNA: TGTGCCAGCAGCCCCTACTACAGGGGGCAGGACACTGAAGCTTTCTTT
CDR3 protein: CASSPYYRGQDTEAFF

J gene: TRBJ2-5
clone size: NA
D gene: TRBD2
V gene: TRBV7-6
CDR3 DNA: TGTGCCAGCAGCTTATCCCCTAGCGGATCCCAACAAGAGACCCAGTACTTC
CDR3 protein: CASSLSPSGSQQETQYF

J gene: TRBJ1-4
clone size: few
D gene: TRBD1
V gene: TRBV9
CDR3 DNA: TGTGCCAGCAGCCACCCCCGGGACAGGGGATCGGATGAAAAACTGTTTTTT
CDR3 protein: CASSHPRDRGSDEKLFF

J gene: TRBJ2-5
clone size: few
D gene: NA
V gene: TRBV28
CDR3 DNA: TGTGCCAGCAGTTTCCCCCCAGGCGGGACGTACCAAGAGACCCAGTACTTC
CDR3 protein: CASSFPPGGTYQETQYF

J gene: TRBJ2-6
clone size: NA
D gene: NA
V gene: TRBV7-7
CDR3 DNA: TGTGCCAGCAGCCTTACAGTTAAGTGCCACAAAAGTCGGGCCAACGTCCTGACTTTC
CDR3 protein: CASSLTVKCHKSRANVLTF

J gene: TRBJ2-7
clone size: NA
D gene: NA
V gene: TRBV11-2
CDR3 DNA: TGTGCCAGCAGCTTATCCCCGGACCCCGGGGACGAGCAGTACTTC
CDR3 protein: CASSLSPDPGDEQYF

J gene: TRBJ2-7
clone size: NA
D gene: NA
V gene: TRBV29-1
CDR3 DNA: TGCAGCGCGGAACAGGACTACGAGCAGTACTTC
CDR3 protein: CSAEQDYEQYF

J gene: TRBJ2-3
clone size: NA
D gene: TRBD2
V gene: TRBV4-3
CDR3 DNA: TGCGCCAGCAGCCAATACCCCCCGAAACTAGCGGGGTCCTTCGATACGCAGTATTTT
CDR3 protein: CASSQYPPKLAGSFDTQYF

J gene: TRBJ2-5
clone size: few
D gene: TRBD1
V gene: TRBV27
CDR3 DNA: TGTGCCAGCAGTCCGACAGGGGGCCAAGAGACCCAGTACTTC
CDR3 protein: CASSPTGGQETQYF

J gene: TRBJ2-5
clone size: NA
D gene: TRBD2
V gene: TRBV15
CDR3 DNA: TGTGCCACCAGCAGAGACCCGGGGCCCCGGGAGGCCCAGTACTTC
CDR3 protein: CATSRDPGPREAQYF

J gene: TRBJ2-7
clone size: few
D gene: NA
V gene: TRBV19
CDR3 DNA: TGTGCCAGTAGCTGGGGGCTCTCGAACGAGCAGTACTTC
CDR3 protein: CASSWGLSNEQYF